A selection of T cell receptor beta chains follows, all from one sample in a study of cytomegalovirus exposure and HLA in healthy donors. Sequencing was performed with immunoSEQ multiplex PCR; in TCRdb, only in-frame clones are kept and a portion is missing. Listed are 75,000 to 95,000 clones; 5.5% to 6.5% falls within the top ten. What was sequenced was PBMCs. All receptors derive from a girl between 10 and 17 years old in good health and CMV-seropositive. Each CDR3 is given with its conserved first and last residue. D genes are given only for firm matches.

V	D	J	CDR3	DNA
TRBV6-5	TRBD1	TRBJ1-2	CASTGGTGYYGYTF	TGTGCCAGCACCGGGGGGACAGGGTACTATGGCTACACCTTC
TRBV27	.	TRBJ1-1	CASSRGGGTEAFF	TGTGCCAGCAGTAGGGGGGGTGGCACTGAAGCTTTCTTT
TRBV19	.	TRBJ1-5	CASTTRGGADQPQHF	TGTGCCAGTACTACGCGTGGGGGGGCCGATCAGCCCCAGCATTTT
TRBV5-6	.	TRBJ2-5	CASSLTGYQETQYF	TGTGCCAGCAGCTTAACAGGTTACCAAGAGACCCAGTACTTC
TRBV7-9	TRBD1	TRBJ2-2	CASSPLGQGNTGELFF	TGTGCCAGCAGCCCTCTTGGACAGGGAAACACCGGGGAGCTGTTTTTT
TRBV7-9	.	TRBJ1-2	CASSSLEGWIGYGYTF	TGTGCCAGCAGCTCCCTGGAGGGGTGGATCGGCTATGGCTACACCTTC
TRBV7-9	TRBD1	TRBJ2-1	CASGPLTGFDEQFF	TGTGCCAGCGGGCCTTTGACAGGGTTCGATGAGCAGTTCTTC
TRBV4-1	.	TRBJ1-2	CASSHRQISDYGYTF	TGCGCCAGCAGCCACCGACAGATATCCGACTATGGCTACACCTTC
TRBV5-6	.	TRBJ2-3	CASSLQSGLGTQYF	TGTGCCAGCAGCTTGCAATCGGGTCTGGGTACGCAGTATTTT
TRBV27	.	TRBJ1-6	CASSLGGQNYNSPLHF	TGTGCCAGCAGCCTGGGTGGACAGAACTATAATTCACCCCTCCACTTT
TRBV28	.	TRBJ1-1	CASSLRQDGTEAFF	TGTGCCAGCAGTCTTCGACAGGATGGGACTGAAGCTTTCTTT
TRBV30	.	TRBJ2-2	CAWSAPVNTGELFF	TGTGCCTGGAGTGCCCCAGTGAACACCGGGGAGCTGTTTTTT
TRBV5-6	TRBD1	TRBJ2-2	CASSLALGQGPYTGELFF	TGTGCCAGCAGCTTGGCCCTGGGACAGGGCCCCTACACCGGGGAGCTGTTTTTT
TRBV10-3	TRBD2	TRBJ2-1	CAIRGGRGSYNEQFF	TGTGCCATCAGGGGCGGGAGGGGGTCCTACAATGAGCAGTTCTTC
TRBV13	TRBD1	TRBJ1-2	CASSVLGQGVYGYTF	TGTGCCAGCAGCGTACTCGGACAGGGCGTCTATGGCTACACCTTC
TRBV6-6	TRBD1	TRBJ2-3	CASSSTPGQGADTQYF	TGTGCCAGCAGTTCGACGCCGGGACAGGGGGCAGATACGCAGTATTTT
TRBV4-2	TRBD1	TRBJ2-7	CASSSRQGMDSYEQYF	TGTGCCAGCAGCTCGAGACAGGGGATGGACTCCTACGAGCAGTACTTC
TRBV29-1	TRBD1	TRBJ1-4	CSVEEGAEEKLFF	TGCAGCGTTGAGGAGGGGGCGGAGGAAAAACTGTTTTTT
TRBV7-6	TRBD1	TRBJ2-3	CASSPRQGLSTDKQYF	TGTGCCAGCAGCCCTAGACAGGGCCTTTCCACAGATAAGCAGTATTTT
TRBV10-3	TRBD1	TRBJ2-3	CAISDARGDRGTDTQYF	TGTGCCATCAGTGACGCTAGGGGGGACAGGGGCACAGATACGCAGTATTTT
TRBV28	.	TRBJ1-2	CASSPSPWPGPRGYTF	TGTGCCAGCAGTCCTTCCCCATGGCCAGGGCCTAGGGGCTACACCTTC
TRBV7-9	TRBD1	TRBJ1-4	CASSQNRGRNNEKLFF	TGTGCCAGCAGCCAAAACAGGGGTCGGAATAATGAAAAACTGTTTTTT
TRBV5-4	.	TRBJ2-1	CASSYPGRDEQFF	TGTGCCAGCAGCTATCCGGGTCGCGATGAGCAGTTCTTC
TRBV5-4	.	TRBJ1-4	CASSSNWNEKLFF	TGTGCCAGCAGCTCTAACTGGAATGAAAAACTGTTTTTT
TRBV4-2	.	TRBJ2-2	CASSPPALSTGELFF	TGTGCCAGCAGTCCCCCTGCCCTATCCACCGGGGAGCTGTTTTTT
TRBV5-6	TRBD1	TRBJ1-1	CASGRQGEAFF	TGTGCCAGCGGCCGACAGGGTGAAGCTTTCTTT
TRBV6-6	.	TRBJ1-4	CATALLTPRWDEKLFF	TGTGCCACCGCCCTCCTCACGCCCAGGTGGGATGAAAAACTGTTTTTT
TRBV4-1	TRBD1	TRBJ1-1	CASSQVTGVNTEAFF	TGCGCCAGCAGCCAAGTTACAGGGGTGAACACTGAAGCTTTCTTT
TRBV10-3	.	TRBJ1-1	CAISEPYSGEAFF	TGTGCCATCAGTGAGCCGTACAGTGGAGAAGCTTTCTTT
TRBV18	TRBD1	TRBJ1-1	CASSPIVGTGAEAFF	TGTGCCAGCTCACCAATTGTAGGGACAGGGGCTGAAGCTTTCTTT
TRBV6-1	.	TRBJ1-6	CASSEYGGDYNSPLHF	TGTGCCAGCAGTGAATATGGAGGGGATTATAATTCACCCCTCCACTTT
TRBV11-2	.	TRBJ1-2	CASSLSQGRGYGYTF	TGTGCCAGCAGCTTATCCCAAGGCAGGGGATATGGCTACACCTTC
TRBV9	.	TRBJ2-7	CASSVAAGDTYEQYF	TGTGCCAGCAGCGTAGCGGCAGGGGATACCTACGAGCAGTACTTC
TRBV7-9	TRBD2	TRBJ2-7	CASSFLAGGSEQYF	TGTGCCAGCAGCTTCTTAGCGGGGGGCTCCGAGCAGTACTTC
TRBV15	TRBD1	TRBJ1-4	CATSTISGQHNEKLFF	TGTGCCACCAGCACTATATCGGGACAGCATAATGAAAAACTGTTTTTT
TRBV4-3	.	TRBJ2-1	CASSQDYRENEQFF	TGCGCCAGCAGCCAAGATTACAGGGAGAATGAGCAGTTCTTC
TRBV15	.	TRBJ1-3	CATSRDVGFGNTIYF	TGTGCCACCAGCAGAGATGTCGGGTTCGGAAACACCATATATTTT
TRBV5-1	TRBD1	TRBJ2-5	CASSLGTGGEETQYF	TGCGCCAGCAGCTTGGGGACAGGGGGTGAGGAGACCCAGTACTTC
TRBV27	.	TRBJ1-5	CASRLGVLSDQPQHF	TGTGCCAGCCGCCTAGGGGTCCTGTCGGATCAGCCCCAGCATTTT
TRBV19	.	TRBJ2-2	CASSTQGNTGELFF	TGTGCCAGTAGCACACAGGGTAACACCGGGGAGCTGTTTTTT
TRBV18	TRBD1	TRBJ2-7	CASSKPGQGYEQYF	TGTGCCAGCTCAAAACCGGGACAGGGTTACGAGCAGTACTTC